This T cell receptor (beta chain) derives from a study of technical replicates of blood from a few donors. The method was immunoSEQ multiplex PCR; TCRdb's version includes in-frame clones alone and lacks a portion of them. Of 95,000 or so clones in the sample, approximately 95% are singletons; the top ten hold around 0.3%. Trimming cost V 3 bases and J 11 bases, with 10 bases left between them. The CDR3 is 12 amino acids. CDR1 KGHSH and CDR2 LQKENI come from the germline V gene. Sequenced material: T cells isolated from PBMCs. This clonotype originated in a human donor in good health. The chain is built from TRBV18 and TRBJ1-4; no reliable D call. In DNA, the CDR3 is TGTGCCAGCTCACCCGAGGGTTTTAAACTGTTTTTT. This gives the protein CASSPEGFKLFF.